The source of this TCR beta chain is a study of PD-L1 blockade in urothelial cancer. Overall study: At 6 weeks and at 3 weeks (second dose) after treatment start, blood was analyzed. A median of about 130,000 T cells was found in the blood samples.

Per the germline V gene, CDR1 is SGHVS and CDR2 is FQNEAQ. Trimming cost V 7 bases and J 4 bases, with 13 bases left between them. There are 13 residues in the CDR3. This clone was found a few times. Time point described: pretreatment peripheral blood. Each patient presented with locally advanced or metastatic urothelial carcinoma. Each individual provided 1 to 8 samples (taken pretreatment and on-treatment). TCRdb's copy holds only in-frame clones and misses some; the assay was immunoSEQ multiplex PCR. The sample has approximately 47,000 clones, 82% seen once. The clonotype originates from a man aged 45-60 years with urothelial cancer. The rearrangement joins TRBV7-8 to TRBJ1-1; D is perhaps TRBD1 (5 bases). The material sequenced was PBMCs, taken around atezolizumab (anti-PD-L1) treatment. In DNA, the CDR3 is TGTGCCAGCAAGGGCCAGACAGTCACTGAAGCTTTCTTT. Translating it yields CASKGQTVTEAFF.